The rows below give T cell receptor beta chains drawn from one sample of a study of human T cells and chemical hapten exposure. TCRdb re-analysed the RACE reads in MiXCR, keeping a single row per CDR3 protein. The sample records more than 250,000 distinct CDR3 sequences, about 7.7% being singletons. The sample in question was whole blood, obtained in connection with sensitization to the hapten diphenylcyclopropenone (DPC). These receptors were obtained from a man younger than 35 with alopecia areata. Some clones in this sample may be carry-over from other donors' samples. Each CDR3 is given with its conserved first and last residue. Fields, in order: V gene, D gene, clone size, J gene, CDR3 DNA, CDR3 protein. D genes are given only for firm matches. Expanded clones get a size class; other rows say once, few or many, or leave the size out.

V gene: TRBV7-2; D gene: .; clone size: few; J gene: TRBJ1-6; CDR3 DNA: TGTGCCAGCAGCTTAGGAGGTTCTAATTCACCCCTCCACTTT; CDR3 protein: CASSLGGSNSPLHF
V gene: TRBV18; D gene: .; clone size: many; J gene: TRBJ2-1; CDR3 DNA: TGTGCCAGCTCACCCTCATACAATGAGCAGTTCTTC; CDR3 protein: CASSPSYNEQFF
V gene: TRBV4-3; D gene: .; clone size: few; J gene: TRBJ1-6; CDR3 DNA: TGCGCCAGCAGCCAAGATTCGGGCAGGGACACCCTCCACTTT; CDR3 protein: CASSQDSGRDTLHF
V gene: TRBV5-6; D gene: .; clone size: .; J gene: TRBJ2-7; CDR3 DNA: TGTGCCAGCAGCTCCGGACACCACGAGCAGTACTTC; CDR3 protein: CASSSGHHEQYF
V gene: TRBV29-1; D gene: TRBD2; clone size: .; J gene: TRBJ2-7; CDR3 DNA: TGCAGCGTTGACAGGGCGGGGGACTCCTACGAGCAGTACTTC; CDR3 protein: CSVDRAGDSYEQYF
V gene: TRBV28; D gene: TRBD1; clone size: many; J gene: TRBJ1-6; CDR3 DNA: TGTGCCAGCAGTTTACCGGGACAGGGGTATAATTCACCCCTCCACTTT; CDR3 protein: CASSLPGQGYNSPLHF
V gene: TRBV4-3; D gene: .; clone size: many; J gene: TRBJ2-1; CDR3 DNA: TGCGCCAGCAGCCATGCGGATGGGGGGCTTAGTGAGCAGTTCTTC; CDR3 protein: CASSHADGGLSEQFF
V gene: TRBV6-2/TRBV6-3; D gene: TRBD2; clone size: many; J gene: TRBJ2-1; CDR3 DNA: TGTGCCAGCAGGGTCACTAGCGGGGGGGACTATGAGCAGTTCTTC; CDR3 protein: CASRVTSGGDYEQFF
V gene: TRBV4-3; D gene: .; clone size: .; J gene: TRBJ1-1; CDR3 DNA: TGCGCCAGCAGCCAAGAGCAGGGGACGGGAGGCACTGAAGCTTTCTTT; CDR3 protein: CASSQEQGTGGTEAFF
V gene: TRBV10-3; D gene: .; clone size: many; J gene: TRBJ2-2; CDR3 DNA: TGTGCCATCAGTGGCCAGGCGAACACCGGGGAGCTGTTTTTT; CDR3 protein: CAISGQANTGELFF
V gene: TRBV14; D gene: .; clone size: few; J gene: TRBJ1-4; CDR3 DNA: TGTGCCAGCAGCAGTCCGACGCCTAATGAAAAACTGTTTTTT; CDR3 protein: CASSSPTPNEKLFF
V gene: TRBV5-1; D gene: .; clone size: .; J gene: TRBJ2-5; CDR3 DNA: TGCGCCAGCAGTGAGGTCCTCCAAGAGACCCAGTACTTC; CDR3 protein: CASSEVLQETQYF
V gene: TRBV6-2/TRBV6-3; D gene: .; clone size: .; J gene: TRBJ2-2; CDR3 DNA: TGTGCCAGCAGTCGACAGTTGAACACCGGGGAGCTGTTTTTT; CDR3 protein: CASSRQLNTGELFF
V gene: TRBV4-1; D gene: .; clone size: .; J gene: TRBJ1-2; CDR3 DNA: TGCGCCAGCAGCCAAGGGGACCGAACAGGGTACGGCTACACCTTC; CDR3 protein: CASSQGDRTGYGYTF
V gene: TRBV5-6; D gene: .; clone size: few; J gene: TRBJ2-2; CDR3 DNA: TGTGCCAGCAGTCAAATCGACAGAGTCCCCGGGGAGCTGTTTTTT; CDR3 protein: CASSQIDRVPGELFF
V gene: TRBV7-8; D gene: .; clone size: few; J gene: TRBJ1-5; CDR3 DNA: TGTGCCAGCAGCTTAGGGACCCGGGACGGGAGCAATCAGCCCCAGCATTTT; CDR3 protein: CASSLGTRDGSNQPQHF
V gene: TRBV7-2; D gene: TRBD1; clone size: many; J gene: TRBJ1-1; CDR3 DNA: TGTGCCAGCAGCATTCAACAGGGGGCAAGTACTGAAGCTTTCTTT; CDR3 protein: CASSIQQGASTEAFF
V gene: TRBV5-4; D gene: TRBD1; clone size: .; J gene: TRBJ1-2; CDR3 DNA: TGTGCCAGCAGCTTAATAGGACAGGGGAATGGCTACACCTTC; CDR3 protein: CASSLIGQGNGYTF
V gene: TRBV27; D gene: TRBD1; clone size: .; J gene: TRBJ2-3; CDR3 DNA: TGTGCCAGCAGTTCAGGGACAGCCGTTGGAGATACGCAGTATTTT; CDR3 protein: CASSSGTAVGDTQYF
V gene: TRBV18; D gene: TRBD1; clone size: many; J gene: TRBJ2-6; CDR3 DNA: TGTGCCAGCTCACAACAGGGGAATGCTGGGGCCAACGTCCTGACTTTC; CDR3 protein: CASSQQGNAGANVLTF
V gene: TRBV29-1; D gene: TRBD1; clone size: many; J gene: TRBJ1-1; CDR3 DNA: TGCAGCGTTGGTGGGACAGGGGAGGGGAACACTGAAGCTTTCTTT; CDR3 protein: CSVGGTGEGNTEAFF
V gene: TRBV11-2; D gene: .; clone size: .; J gene: TRBJ2-1; CDR3 DNA: TGTGCCAGCAGCTTAGAAGCAGGGTTTATCGATGAGCAGTTCTTC; CDR3 protein: CASSLEAGFIDEQFF
V gene: TRBV20-1; D gene: .; clone size: few; J gene: TRBJ2-7; CDR3 DNA: TGCAGTGCTAGGGACCGGGACTTAATCCACGAGCAGTACTTC; CDR3 protein: CSARDRDLIHEQYF
V gene: TRBV5-1; D gene: .; clone size: few; J gene: TRBJ2-7; CDR3 DNA: TGCGCCAGCAGCTTGCGGTCCTACGAGCAGTACTTC; CDR3 protein: CASSLRSYEQYF
V gene: TRBV12-5; D gene: .; clone size: .; J gene: TRBJ2-2; CDR3 DNA: TGTGCTAGTGGTGAGCGGGTGGACGGGGAGCTGTTTTTT; CDR3 protein: CASGERVDGELFF
V gene: TRBV6-5; D gene: TRBD2; clone size: .; J gene: TRBJ2-3; CDR3 DNA: TGTGCCAGCAGTTACTTTACCCTAGCGGGGGGGCCGGAAGATACGCAGTATTTT; CDR3 protein: CASSYFTLAGGPEDTQYF
V gene: TRBV4-1; D gene: TRBD2; clone size: few; J gene: TRBJ2-1; CDR3 DNA: TGCGCCAGCAGCCAAGACAGCCACGGGAGGAATGAGCAGTTCTTC; CDR3 protein: CASSQDSHGRNEQFF
V gene: TRBV3-1; D gene: .; clone size: few; J gene: TRBJ2-5; CDR3 DNA: TGTGCCAGCAGCCCTCCCTTCCGGGACGGCTCGTACTTC; CDR3 protein: CASSPPFRDGSYF
V gene: TRBV9; D gene: .; clone size: .; J gene: TRBJ2-3; CDR3 DNA: TGTGCCAGCAGCGTAGTAGGTAGCCCAGATACGCAGTATTTT; CDR3 protein: CASSVVGSPDTQYF
V gene: TRBV7-2; D gene: .; clone size: .; J gene: TRBJ2-5; CDR3 DNA: TGTGCCAGCAGCTTTCGCAGGGAAGAGACCCAGTACTTC; CDR3 protein: CASSFRREETQYF
V gene: TRBV20-1; D gene: TRBD1; clone size: .; J gene: TRBJ2-1; CDR3 DNA: TGCAGTGCCAGGGACAGGGGGATCCATGAGCAGTTCTTC; CDR3 protein: CSARDRGIHEQFF
V gene: TRBV14; D gene: TRBD1; clone size: .; J gene: TRBJ2-7; CDR3 DNA: TGTGCCAGCAGCTCGACAGGGGGCTACGAGCAGTACTTC; CDR3 protein: CASSSTGGYEQYF
V gene: TRBV6-6; D gene: .; clone size: .; J gene: TRBJ2-7; CDR3 DNA: TGTGCCAGCAGTTACTCCGACTCCTACGAGCAGTACTTC; CDR3 protein: CASSYSDSYEQYF
V gene: TRBV25-1; D gene: .; clone size: few; J gene: TRBJ1-5; CDR3 DNA: TGTGCCAGCAGTGAAGGGGCCCAGCCCCAGCATTTT; CDR3 protein: CASSEGAQPQHF
V gene: TRBV7-9; D gene: TRBD2; clone size: few; J gene: TRBJ2-1; CDR3 DNA: TGTGCCAGCAGCTTAAGCGGGACTGGGACCTACAATGAGCAGTTCTTC; CDR3 protein: CASSLSGTGTYNEQFF
V gene: TRBV25-1; D gene: .; clone size: many; J gene: TRBJ1-1; CDR3 DNA: TGTGCCAGCAGTGAATATGACGACGACACTGAAGCTTTCTTT; CDR3 protein: CASSEYDDDTEAFF
V gene: TRBV28; D gene: .; clone size: many; J gene: TRBJ1-4; CDR3 DNA: TGTGCCAGCAGTTTTATGGGGGAAAAACTGTTTTTT; CDR3 protein: CASSFMGEKLFF
V gene: TRBV20-1; D gene: TRBD1; clone size: .; J gene: TRBJ1-1; CDR3 DNA: TGCAGTGCTACACTCGCAAGGGGGCGGTGGACTGAAGCTTTCTTT; CDR3 protein: CSATLARGRWTEAFF
V gene: TRBV7-9; D gene: TRBD1; clone size: few; J gene: TRBJ1-5; CDR3 DNA: TGTGCCAGCAGCAGTAGCGACAGGGTTCAGCCCCAGCATTTT; CDR3 protein: CASSSSDRVQPQHF
V gene: TRBV11-2; D gene: .; clone size: .; J gene: TRBJ2-4; CDR3 DNA: TGTGCCAGCAGCGCCATACAGGGATCCGGCAAAAACATTCAGTACTTC; CDR3 protein: CASSAIQGSGKNIQYF
V gene: TRBV5-1; D gene: TRBD1; clone size: few; J gene: TRBJ1-1; CDR3 DNA: TGCGCCAGCCTCTCTTCCTTAGGGGGCGGTCGAGCTTTCTTT; CDR3 protein: CASLSSLGGGRAFF
V gene: TRBV11-2; D gene: TRBD1; clone size: few; J gene: TRBJ2-1; CDR3 DNA: TGTGCCAGCAGAGTTACAGGGGACAATGAGCAGTTCTTC; CDR3 protein: CASRVTGDNEQFF
V gene: TRBV4-1; D gene: TRBD1; clone size: .; J gene: TRBJ2-3; CDR3 DNA: TGCGCCAGCAGCCACGGTGGTATCTCCGGAGCGACAGGGCCAATCCGTTCTAGCACAGATACGCAGTATTTT; CDR3 protein: CASSHGGISGATGPIRSSTDTQYF
V gene: TRBV20-1; D gene: .; clone size: few; J gene: TRBJ1-3; CDR3 DNA: TGCAGTGCTAAGATCCGAAGAGGGAACACCATATATTTT; CDR3 protein: CSAKIRRGNTIYF
V gene: TRBV7-2; D gene: .; clone size: few; J gene: TRBJ1-1; CDR3 DNA: TGTGCCAGCAGCTTAGGGGGAGACAGTGAAGCTTTCTTT; CDR3 protein: CASSLGGDSEAFF
V gene: TRBV6-2/TRBV6-3; D gene: TRBD1; clone size: many; J gene: TRBJ1-6; CDR3 DNA: TGTGCCAGCAGTTACCCGGGACAGTTAAGGACCCTCTCACCCCTCCACTTT; CDR3 protein: CASSYPGQLRTLSPLHF
V gene: TRBV18; D gene: .; clone size: many; J gene: TRBJ2-5; CDR3 DNA: TGTGCCAGCTCACGGTCCGGGCAAGAGACCCAGTACTTC; CDR3 protein: CASSRSGQETQYF
V gene: TRBV7-2; D gene: .; clone size: .; J gene: TRBJ1-2; CDR3 DNA: TGTGCCAGCACGACAAACGCTCGTGGCTACACCTTC; CDR3 protein: CASTTNARGYTF
V gene: TRBV20-1; D gene: .; clone size: .; J gene: TRBJ1-6; CDR3 DNA: TGCAGTGCCCCCGGGACGGGAAATTCACCCCTCCACTTT; CDR3 protein: CSAPGTGNSPLHF
V gene: TRBV2; D gene: TRBD1; clone size: few; J gene: TRBJ1-5; CDR3 DNA: TGTGCCGGCCATAGGGACAGGGGCACGTTTTACGGCAATCAGCCCCAGCATTTT; CDR3 protein: CAGHRDRGTFYGNQPQHF
V gene: TRBV3-1; D gene: .; clone size: .; J gene: TRBJ1-4; CDR3 DNA: TGTGCCAGCAGCCTATCCAGCTACAGAGAAAAACTGTTTTTT; CDR3 protein: CASSLSSYREKLFF